This T cell receptor (beta chain) was found in a study of regulatory T cells in long-lasting Graves disease. Study information: Treatment with antithyroid drugs for over 5 years, together with positive TSH receptor antibodies, meant persistent Graves' disease.

This clonotype was seen many times. Antigen specificity is unknown. Per the germline V gene, CDR1 is MDHEN and CDR2 is SYDVKM. With V trimmed by 3 bases and J by 5 bases, 6 bases remained unmatched. The CDR3 has 14 residues. Arm-PCR of CDR3 regions and iRepertoire HTBI primers were the basis on which TCR beta libraries were built. Each CDR3 protein is one row after TCRdb ran MiXCR on the multiplex PCR reads. The sample includes over 250,000 distinct CDR3 sequences, approximately 20% seen only once; the top ten take around three fifths. Study-level findings and limits: TRBV28, TRBJ1-2 and TRBJ2-5 emerged as the favored segments in persistent disease.

As for time point: persistent/refractory GD, antithyroid drugs over 5 years with positive TRAb. With RNA extracted from PBMCs as input, the TCR library was made. The patient group derived from an endocrinology department in Xi'an, China. The rearrangement joins TRBV28 to TRBJ2-7, with TRBD2 matching 8 bases. Material: peripheral blood mononuclear cells (PBMCs), obtained when the disease was refractory, from a patient treated with antithyroid drugs. The clonotype comes from a female donor with Graves disease. Here the CDR3 reads CASSLLAGLDEQYF. The CDR3 nucleotides are TGTGCCAGCAGTTTGTTAGCGGGGCTGGACGAGCAGTACTTC.